This T cell receptor beta chain was obtained from a study of T-cell reconstitution after alpha-beta-depleted transplantation in children. This clonotype was picked up a small number of times. CDR1 is KGHDR and CDR2 is SFDVKD in the germline V gene. Trimming removed 4 bases from V and 2 bases from J, with 20 bases in between. The CDR3 spans 18 residues. Unique molecular identifiers were built into the TCRbeta library. Each CDR3 protein is one row after TCRdb ran MiXCR on the PCR reads. The table has some 490,000 distinct CDR3 sequences, around 12% seen once; the top ten hold 5% to 6%. Here the sequenced sample was PBMCs from the stem cell graft donor, taken from the stem cell graft. The sequence derives from a human donor who donated a stem cell graft to a child with combined immunodeficiency. This chain uses TRBV24-1 with TRBJ2-1; D not certain. CDR3 DNA sequence: TGTGCCACCAGTGACCCCTCAAGCTGGGCAGGCGCCTACAATGAGCAGTTCTTC. This gives the protein CATSDPSSWAGAYNEQFF.